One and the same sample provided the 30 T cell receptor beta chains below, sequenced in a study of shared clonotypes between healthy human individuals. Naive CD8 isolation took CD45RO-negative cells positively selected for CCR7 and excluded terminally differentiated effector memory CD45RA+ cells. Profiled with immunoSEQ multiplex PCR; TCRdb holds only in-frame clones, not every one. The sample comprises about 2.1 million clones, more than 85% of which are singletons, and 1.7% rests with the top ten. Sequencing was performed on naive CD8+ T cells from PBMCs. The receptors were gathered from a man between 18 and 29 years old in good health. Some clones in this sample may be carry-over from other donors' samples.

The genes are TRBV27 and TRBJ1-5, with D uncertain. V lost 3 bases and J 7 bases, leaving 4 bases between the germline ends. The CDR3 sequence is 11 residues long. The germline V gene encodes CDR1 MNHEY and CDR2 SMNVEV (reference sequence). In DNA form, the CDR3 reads TGTGCCAGCAGTTTCCACCAGCCCCAGCATTTT. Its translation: CASSFHQPQHF.

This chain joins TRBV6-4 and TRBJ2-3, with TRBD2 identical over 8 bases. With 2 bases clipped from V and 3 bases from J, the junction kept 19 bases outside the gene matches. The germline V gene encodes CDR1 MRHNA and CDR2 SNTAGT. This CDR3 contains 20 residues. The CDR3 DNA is TGTGCCAGCAGTGACACCCGGTTGGCGGGAGGCCGACCTGGGACAGATACGCAGTATTTT. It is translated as CASSDTRLAGGRPGTDTQYF.

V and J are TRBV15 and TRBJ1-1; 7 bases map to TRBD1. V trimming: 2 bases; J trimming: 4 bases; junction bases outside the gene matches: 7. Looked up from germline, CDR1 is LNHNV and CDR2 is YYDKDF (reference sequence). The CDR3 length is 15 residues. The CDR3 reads CATSRNRGSGTEAFF. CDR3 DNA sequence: TGTGCCACCAGCAGAAACAGGGGATCGGGCACTGAAGCTTTCTTT.

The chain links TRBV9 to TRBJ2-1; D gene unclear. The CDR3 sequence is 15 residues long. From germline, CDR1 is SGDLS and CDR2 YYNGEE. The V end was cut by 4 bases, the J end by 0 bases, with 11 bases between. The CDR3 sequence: CASSPSSGSYNEQFF. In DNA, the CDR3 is TGTGCCAGCAGCCCCTCTAGTGGCTCCTACAATGAGCAGTTCTTC.

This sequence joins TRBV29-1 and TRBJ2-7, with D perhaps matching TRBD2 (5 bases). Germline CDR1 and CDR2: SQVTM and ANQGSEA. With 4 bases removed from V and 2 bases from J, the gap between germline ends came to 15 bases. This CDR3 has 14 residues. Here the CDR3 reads CSVAEGSSAYEQYF. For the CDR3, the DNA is TGCAGCGTTGCTGAGGGATCTTCAGCCTACGAGCAGTACTTC.

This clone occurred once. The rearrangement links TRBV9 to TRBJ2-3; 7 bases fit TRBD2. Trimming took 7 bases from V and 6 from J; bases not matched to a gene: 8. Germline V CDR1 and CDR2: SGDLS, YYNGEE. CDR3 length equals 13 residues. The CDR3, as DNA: TGTGCCAGCGGGGAGGGGTGGAAGGATACGCAGTATTTT. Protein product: CASGEGWKDTQYF. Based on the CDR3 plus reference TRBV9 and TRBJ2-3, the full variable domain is DSGVTQTPKHLITATGQRVTLRCSPRSGDLSVYWYQQSLDQGLQFLIQYYNGEERAKGNILERFSAQQFPDLHSELNLSSLELGDSALYFCASGEGWKDTQYFGPGTRLTVL.

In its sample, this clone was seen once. CDR3 sequence reads: CASSQDLMSSASYEQYF. CDR3 nucleotide sequence: TGTGCCAGCAGCCAAGATTTGATGTCTAGCGCCTCCTACGAGCAGTACTTC. The chain couples TRBV14 to TRBJ2-7; TRBD2 is a possible D gene (6 bases). This CDR3 spans 17 amino acids. CDR1 SGHDN and CDR2 FVKESK come from the germline V gene. V lost 0 bases, J lost 0 bases, and 15 bases lay in between.

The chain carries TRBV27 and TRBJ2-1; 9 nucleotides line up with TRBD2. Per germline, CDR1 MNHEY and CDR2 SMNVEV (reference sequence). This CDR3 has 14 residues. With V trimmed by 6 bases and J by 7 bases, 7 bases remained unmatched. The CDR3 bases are TGTGCCAGCAGCGCGCGGGGGGGGTGGAATGAGCAGTTCTTC. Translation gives CASSARGGWNEQFF.

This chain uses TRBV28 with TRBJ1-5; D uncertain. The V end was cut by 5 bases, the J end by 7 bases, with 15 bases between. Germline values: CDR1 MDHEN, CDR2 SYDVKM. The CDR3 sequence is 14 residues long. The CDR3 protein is CASSSRDSHQPQHF. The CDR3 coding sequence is TGTGCCAGCAGTAGCCGGGATTCGCACCAGCCCCAGCATTTT.

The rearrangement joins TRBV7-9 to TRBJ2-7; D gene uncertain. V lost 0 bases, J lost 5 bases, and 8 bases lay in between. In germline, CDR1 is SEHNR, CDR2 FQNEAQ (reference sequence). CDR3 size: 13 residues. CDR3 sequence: CASSLAITHEQYF. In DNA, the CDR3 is TGTGCCAGCAGCTTAGCCATTACCCACGAGCAGTACTTC.

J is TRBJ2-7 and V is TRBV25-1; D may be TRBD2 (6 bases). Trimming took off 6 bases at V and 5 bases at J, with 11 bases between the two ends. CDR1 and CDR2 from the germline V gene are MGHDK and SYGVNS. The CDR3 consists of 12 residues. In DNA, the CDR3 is TGTGCCAGCAGGGAGGGCGGGAACGAGCAGTACTTC. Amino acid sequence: CASREGGNEQYF.

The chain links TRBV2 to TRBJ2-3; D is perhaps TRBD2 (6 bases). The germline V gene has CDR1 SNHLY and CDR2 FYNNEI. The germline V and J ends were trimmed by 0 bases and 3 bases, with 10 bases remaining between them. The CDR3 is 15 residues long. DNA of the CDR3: TGTGCCAGCAGTGAAGCGGCTAGCGCAACAGATACGCAGTATTTT. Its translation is CASSEAASATDTQYF.

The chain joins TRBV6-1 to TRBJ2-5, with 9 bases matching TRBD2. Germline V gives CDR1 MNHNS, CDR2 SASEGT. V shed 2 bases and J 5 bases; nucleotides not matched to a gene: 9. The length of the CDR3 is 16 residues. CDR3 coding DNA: TGTGCCAGCAGTGAAAGGGTAGCGGGAGAGGAGGAGACCCAGTACTTC. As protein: CASSERVAGEEETQYF.

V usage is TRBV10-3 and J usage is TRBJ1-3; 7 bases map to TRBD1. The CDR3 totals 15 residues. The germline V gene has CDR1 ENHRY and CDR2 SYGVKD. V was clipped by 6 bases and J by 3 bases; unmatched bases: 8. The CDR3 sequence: CAIRVARQGGNTIYF. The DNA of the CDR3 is TGTGCCATCAGAGTCGCTCGACAGGGTGGAAACACCATATATTTT.

The CDR3 bases are TGTGCCAGCAGTTCGACTAGCGGCCTCACAGATACGCAGTATTTT. Translating gives CASSSTSGLTDTQYF. This rearrangement joins TRBV28 to TRBJ2-3; TRBD2 aligns across 9 bases. Germline V gives CDR1 MDHEN, CDR2 SYDVKM. The CDR3 contains 15 residues. V shed 4 bases and J 2 bases; nucleotides not matched to a gene: 4.

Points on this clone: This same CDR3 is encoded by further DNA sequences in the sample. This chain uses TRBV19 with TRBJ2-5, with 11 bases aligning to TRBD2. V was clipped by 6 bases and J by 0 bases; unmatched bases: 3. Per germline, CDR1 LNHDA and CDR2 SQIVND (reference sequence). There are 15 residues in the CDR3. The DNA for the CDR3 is TGTGCCAGTAGCCCGGGACTAGCGGACCAAGAGACCCAGTACTTC. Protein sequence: CASSPGLADQETQYF.

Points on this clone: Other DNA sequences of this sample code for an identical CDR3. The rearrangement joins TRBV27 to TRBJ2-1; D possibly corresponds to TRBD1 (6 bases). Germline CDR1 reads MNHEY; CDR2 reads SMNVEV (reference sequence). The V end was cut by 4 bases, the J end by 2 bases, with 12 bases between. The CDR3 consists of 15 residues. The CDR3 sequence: CASSSGQLPYNEQFF. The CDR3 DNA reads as TGTGCCAGCAGTTCCGGACAGCTTCCCTACAATGAGCAGTTCTTC.

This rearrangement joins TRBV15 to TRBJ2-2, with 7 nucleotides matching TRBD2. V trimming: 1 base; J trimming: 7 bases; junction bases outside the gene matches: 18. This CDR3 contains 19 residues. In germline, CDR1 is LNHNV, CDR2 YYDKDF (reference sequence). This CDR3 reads CATSRVPRAAGARHGELFF. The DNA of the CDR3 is TGTGCCACCAGCAGAGTCCCCCGGGCGGCGGGAGCGAGGCACGGGGAGCTGTTTTTT.

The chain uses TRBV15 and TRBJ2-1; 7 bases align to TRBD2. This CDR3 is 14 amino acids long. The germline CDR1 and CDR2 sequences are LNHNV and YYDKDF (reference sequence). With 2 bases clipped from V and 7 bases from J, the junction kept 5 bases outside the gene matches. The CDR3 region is CATSRLRGGNEQFF. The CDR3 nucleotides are TGTGCCACCAGCAGATTAAGGGGAGGGAATGAGCAGTTCTTC.

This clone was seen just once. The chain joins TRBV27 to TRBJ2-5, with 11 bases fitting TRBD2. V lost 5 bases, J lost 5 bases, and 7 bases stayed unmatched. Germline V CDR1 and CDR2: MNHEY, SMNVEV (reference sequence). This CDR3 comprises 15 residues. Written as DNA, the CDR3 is TGTGCCAGCAGTCCGTTAGCGGGAGGGGTGGAGACCCAGTACTTC. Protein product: CASSPLAGGVETQYF.

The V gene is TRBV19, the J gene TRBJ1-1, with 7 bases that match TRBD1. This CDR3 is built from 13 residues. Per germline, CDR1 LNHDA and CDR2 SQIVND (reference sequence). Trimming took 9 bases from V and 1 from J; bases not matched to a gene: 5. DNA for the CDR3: TGTGCCAGCCAGACAGGGAAGAACACTGAAGCTTTCTTT. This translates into CASQTGKNTEAFF.

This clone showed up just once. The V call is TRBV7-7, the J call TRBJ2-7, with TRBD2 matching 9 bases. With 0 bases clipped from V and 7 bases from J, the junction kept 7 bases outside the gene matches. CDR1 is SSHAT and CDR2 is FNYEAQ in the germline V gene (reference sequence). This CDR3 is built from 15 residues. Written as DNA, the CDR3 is TGTGCCAGCAGCTTAGCTCCTAGCGGGATGGAAGAGCAGTACTTC. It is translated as CASSLAPSGMEEQYF. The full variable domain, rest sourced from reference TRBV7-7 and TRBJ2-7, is GAGVSQSPRYKVTKRGQDVTLRCDPISSHATLYWYQQALGQGPEFLTYFNYEAQPDKSGLPSDRFSAERPEGSISTLTIQRTEQRDSAMYRCASSLAPSGMEEQYFGPGTRLTVT.

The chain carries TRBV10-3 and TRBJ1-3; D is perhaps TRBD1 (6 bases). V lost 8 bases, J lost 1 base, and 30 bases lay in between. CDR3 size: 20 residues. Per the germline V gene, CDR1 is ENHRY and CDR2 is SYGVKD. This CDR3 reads CAILVNSGTQTLRSGNTIYF. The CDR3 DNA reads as TGTGCCATCCTGGTCAACTCCGGGACACAAACATTGAGGTCTGGAAACACCATATATTTT.

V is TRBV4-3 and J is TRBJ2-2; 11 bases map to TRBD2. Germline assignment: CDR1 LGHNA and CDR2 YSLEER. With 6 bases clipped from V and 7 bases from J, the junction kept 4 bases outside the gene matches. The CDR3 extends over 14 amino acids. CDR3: CASRPGLADGELFF. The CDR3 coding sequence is TGCGCCAGCAGGCCGGGACTAGCGGACGGGGAGCTGTTTTTT.

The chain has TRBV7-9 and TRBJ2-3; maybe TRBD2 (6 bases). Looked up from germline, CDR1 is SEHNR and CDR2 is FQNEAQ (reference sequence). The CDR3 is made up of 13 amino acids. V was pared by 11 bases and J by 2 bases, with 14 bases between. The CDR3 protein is CAGRDLLTDTQYF. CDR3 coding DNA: TGTGCCGGCCGGGACTTACTCACAGATACGCAGTATTTT.

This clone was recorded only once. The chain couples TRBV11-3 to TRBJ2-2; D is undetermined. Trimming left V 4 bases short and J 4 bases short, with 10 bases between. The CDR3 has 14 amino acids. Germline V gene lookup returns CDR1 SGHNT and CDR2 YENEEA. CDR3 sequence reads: CASSSRPVTGELFF. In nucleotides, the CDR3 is TGTGCCAGCAGCTCCCGACCAGTCACCGGGGAGCTGTTTTTT.

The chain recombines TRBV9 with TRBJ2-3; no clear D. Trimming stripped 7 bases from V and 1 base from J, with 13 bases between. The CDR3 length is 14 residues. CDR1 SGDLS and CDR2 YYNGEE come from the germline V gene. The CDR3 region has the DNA TGTGCCAGCGGAGCCACCCCAGGCACAGATACGCAGTATTTT. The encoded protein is CASGATPGTDTQYF. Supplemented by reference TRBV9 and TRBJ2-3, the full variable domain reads DSGVTQTPKHLITATGQRVTLRCSPRSGDLSVYWYQQSLDQGLQFLIQYYNGEERAKGNILERFSAQQFPDLHSELNLSSLELGDSALYFCASGATPGTDTQYFGPGTRLTVL.

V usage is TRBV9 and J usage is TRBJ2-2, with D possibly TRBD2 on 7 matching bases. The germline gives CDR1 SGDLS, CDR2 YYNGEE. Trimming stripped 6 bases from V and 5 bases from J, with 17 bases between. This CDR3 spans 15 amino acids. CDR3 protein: CASNGGQTSTGELFF. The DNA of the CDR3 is TGTGCCAGCAACGGGGGGCAGACATCAACCGGGGAGCTGTTTTTT.

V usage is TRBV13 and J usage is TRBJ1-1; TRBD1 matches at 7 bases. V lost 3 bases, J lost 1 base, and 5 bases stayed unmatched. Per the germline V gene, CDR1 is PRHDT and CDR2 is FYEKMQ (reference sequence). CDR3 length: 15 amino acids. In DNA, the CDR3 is TGTGCCAGCAGCTTGGGCAACAGGGGGAACACTGAAGCTTTCTTT. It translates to CASSLGNRGNTEAFF.

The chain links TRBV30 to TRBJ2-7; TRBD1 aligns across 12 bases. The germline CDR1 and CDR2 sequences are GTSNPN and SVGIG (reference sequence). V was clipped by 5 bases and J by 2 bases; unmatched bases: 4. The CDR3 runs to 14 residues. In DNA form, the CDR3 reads TGTGCCTGGGGGGGACAGGGGGCCACCTACGAGCAGTACTTC. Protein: CAWGGQGATYEQYF.